One sample yielded the 10 T cell receptor beta chains listed below, sequenced in a study of blood T cell repertoires in COVID-19. Assay used: immunoSEQ multiplex PCR; TCRdb lists only in-frame clones, some missing. The top ten hold roughly 1.2% of the sample, which has a few hundred thousand clones, more than 75% seen once. The sample comprised PBMCs or T cells enriched from blood (not recorded which). The receptors derive from a woman aged 18-29 years who had recovered from COVID-19.

V usage is TRBV3-1 (or the pseudogene TRBV3-2) and J usage is TRBJ2-7; 8 positions match TRBD2. The CDR3 totals 16 residues. Looked up from germline, CDR1 is LGHDT and CDR2 is YNNKEL (reference sequence). J was trimmed by 0 bases and V by 1 base; bases with no gene match: 5. The CDR3 sequence is CASSQGLAGSSYEQYF. DNA for the CDR3: TGTGCCAGCAGCCAAGGTCTAGCGGGCAGCTCCTACGAGCAGTACTTC.

The chain links TRBV5-1 to TRBJ2-3, with D possibly TRBD1 on 5 matching bases. The CDR3 is made up of 13 amino acids. Germline V gives CDR1 SGHRS, CDR2 YFSETQ. With 2 bases removed from V and 6 bases from J, the gap between germline ends came to 10 bases. The CDR3 protein is CASSLETVDTQYF. As DNA, the CDR3 is TGCGCCAGCAGCTTAGAGACAGTTGATACGCAGTATTTT.

The chain recombines TRBV4-3 with TRBJ2-5, with TRBD1 matching 9 bases. The CDR3 extends over 17 amino acids. V lost 0 bases, J lost 5 bases, and 10 bases stayed unmatched. Looked up from germline, CDR1 is LGHNA and CDR2 is YSLEER. Written as DNA, the CDR3 is TGCGCCAGCAGCCAAGATTCCGGGACAGGGAGTCACGAGACCCAGTACTTC. This gives the protein CASSQDSGTGSHETQYF.

The V and J genes are TRBV5-1 and TRBJ1-4; 7 positions agree with TRBD1. Germline values: CDR1 SGHRS, CDR2 YFSETQ. V dropped 0 bases and J dropped 4; count of bases not matched to a gene: 3. This CDR3 spans 15 amino acids. As DNA, the CDR3 is TGCGCCAGCAGCTTGGCGGGACAGAGTAATGAAAAACTGTTTTTT. Its protein product is CASSLAGQSNEKLFF.

This chain links TRBV30 with TRBJ1-5; 8 nucleotides match TRBD1. Germline trimming cut 0 bases from V and 9 bases from J; bases unmatched to any gene: 10. CDR1 is GTSNPN and CDR2 is SVGIG in the germline V gene (reference sequence). The CDR3 length is 15 residues. This CDR3 is CAWSVPGTGIWPQHF. The CDR3, as DNA: TGTGCCTGGAGTGTACCCGGGACAGGTATATGGCCCCAGCATTTT.

CDR3 sequence reads: CATNRGDTDTQYF. In nucleotides, the CDR3 is TGTGCAACAAATCGGGGGGACACAGATACGCAGTATTTT. The chain has TRBV30 and TRBJ2-3; 7 bases fit TRBD2. Germline V gene sequence: CDR1 GTSNPN, CDR2 SVGIG (reference sequence). This CDR3 has 13 residues.

This chain links TRBV7-2 with TRBJ1-2, with TRBD1 matching 10 bases. Germline CDR1 reads SGHTA; CDR2 reads FQGNSA. J was trimmed by 8 bases and V by 1 base; bases with no gene match: 4. The length of the CDR3 is 14 residues. The CDR3 DNA sequence: TGTGCCAGCAGCTTAGTAGGGACAGGGGCCGGCTACACCTTC. Translating gives CASSLVGTGAGYTF.

V gene TRBV5-1 combines with J gene TRBJ1-1, with 10 bases that match TRBD1. Per the germline V gene, CDR1 is SGHRS and CDR2 is YFSETQ. The ends lost 4 bases at V and 1 base at J; junction bases unmatched: 4. This CDR3 has 15 amino acids. CDR3 DNA sequence: TGCGCCAGCAGCCGCCGGACAGGGGGGAACACTGAAGCTTTCTTT. Translating it yields CASSRRTGGNTEAFF.

The gene calls are TRBV28 and TRBJ1-3; 11 bases map to TRBD1. The CDR3 extends over 15 amino acids. CDR1 is MDHEN, CDR2 SYDVKM, per germline. V lost 6 bases and J lost 2; bases outside the gene matches: 3. Here the CDR3 reads CASSGQGAPGNTIYF. CDR3 nucleotides: TGTGCCAGCAGCGGACAGGGGGCGCCTGGAAACACCATATATTTT.

The chain combines TRBV7-2 with TRBJ1-2; TRBD1 might be the D (5 bases). The CDR3 is 15 residues long. Germline V gives CDR1 SGHTA, CDR2 FQGNSA. V was shortened by 1 base and J by 3 bases, with 12 bases between the two germline ends. CDR3 amino acids: CASSLGGRADYGYTF. The CDR3 DNA reads TGTGCCAGCAGCTTAGGTGGCAGGGCGGACTATGGCTACACCTTC.